This T cell receptor (beta chain) was captured in a study of blood T cell repertoires in COVID-19. Study context: Sites across the United States, Italy and Spain contributed samples from acute and convalescent COVID-19. T cells, B-cell-depleted T cells, or PBMCs supplied cDNA or gDNA.

Under the authors' procedure: Reference gene primer amplification yielded estimated nucleated cell counts. Method: immunoSEQ multiplex PCR; TCRdb's copy keeps in-frame clones and lacks some. V, J and clone size derive from that table, while D and trimming were established from the DNA sequence. Among around 120,000 clones listed, 65% to 90% were seen once. Germline CDR1 ENHRY, CDR2 SYGVKD. V lost 2 bases to trimming and J lost 3 bases; unmatched junction nucleotides: 9. The CDR3 contains 16 residues. The receptor comes from a man older than 75 with acute or convalescent COVID-19. The chain combines TRBV10-3 with TRBJ1-2, with 7 positions matching TRBD1. The source material was peripheral blood. CDR3 region: CAISEQLRQGDYGYTF. The CDR3 coding sequence is TGTGCCATCAGTGAGCAGTTACGGCAGGGGGACTATGGCTACACCTTC.